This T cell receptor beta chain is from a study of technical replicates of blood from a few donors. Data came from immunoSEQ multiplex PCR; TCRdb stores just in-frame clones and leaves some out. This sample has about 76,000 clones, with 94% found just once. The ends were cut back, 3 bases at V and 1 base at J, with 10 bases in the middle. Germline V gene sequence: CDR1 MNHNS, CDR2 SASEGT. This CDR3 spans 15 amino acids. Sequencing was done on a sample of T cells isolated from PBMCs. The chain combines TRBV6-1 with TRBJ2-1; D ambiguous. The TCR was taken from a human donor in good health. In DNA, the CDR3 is TGTGCCAGCAGTGATGGCACCGTTTCCTACAATGAGCAGTTCTTC. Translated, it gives CASSDGTVSYNEQFF.